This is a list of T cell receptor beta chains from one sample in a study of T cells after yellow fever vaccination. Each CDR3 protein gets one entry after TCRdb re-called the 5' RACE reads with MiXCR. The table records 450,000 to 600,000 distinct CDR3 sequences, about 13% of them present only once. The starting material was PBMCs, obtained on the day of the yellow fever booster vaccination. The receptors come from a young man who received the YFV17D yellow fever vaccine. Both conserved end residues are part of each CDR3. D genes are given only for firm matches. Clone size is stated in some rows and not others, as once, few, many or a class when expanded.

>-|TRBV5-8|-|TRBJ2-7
TGTGCCAGCAGCTTGTACGGGAGCGGGGAGCAGTACTTC
CASSLYGSGEQYF
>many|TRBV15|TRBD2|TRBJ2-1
TGTGCCACCAGCAGAGAACTAGCGACTTACAATGAGCAGTTCTTC
CATSRELATYNEQFF
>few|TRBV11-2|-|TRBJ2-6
TGTGCCGGCCGGGAGGGGGCTTCTGGGGCCAACGTCCTGACTTTC
CAGREGASGANVLTF
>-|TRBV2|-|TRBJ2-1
TGTGCCCAGCGTGGTGATACCTACAATGAGCAGTTCTTC
CAQRGDTYNEQFF
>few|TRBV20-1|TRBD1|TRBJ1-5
TGCAGTGCTAGGGATCGGATACAGGGGCGCAATCAGCCCCAGCATTTT
CSARDRIQGRNQPQHF
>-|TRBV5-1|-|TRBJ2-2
TGCGCCAGCAGTTCCGGGTCAGGTGGGACAAAGCCCGGGGAGCTGTTTTTT
CASSSGSGGTKPGELFF
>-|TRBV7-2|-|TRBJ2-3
TGTGCCAGCACCCTATCTAGGGGACTGTCCCCTACGCAGTATTTT
CASTLSRGLSPTQYF
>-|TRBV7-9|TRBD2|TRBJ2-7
TGTGCCAGCAGCTGGAAGACTAGCGGCTCCTACGAGCAGTACTTC
CASSWKTSGSYEQYF
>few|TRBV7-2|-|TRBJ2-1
TGTGCCACCAGAGCGTCACCCTACAATGAGCAGTTCTTC
CATRASPYNEQFF
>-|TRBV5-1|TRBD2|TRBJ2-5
TGCGCCAGCAGCTTGGAAGGGCTAGCGGGAAGACAAGAGACCCAGTACTTC
CASSLEGLAGRQETQYF
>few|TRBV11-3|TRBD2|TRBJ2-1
TGTGCCAGCAGCCCCGATAGCGGGGGCAATGAGCAGTTCTTC
CASSPDSGGNEQFF
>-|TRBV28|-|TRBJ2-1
TGTGCCAGCACCAACCAAGGTGGACAAGCCAAGCAGTTCTTC
CASTNQGGQAKQFF
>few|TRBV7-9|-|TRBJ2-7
TGTGCCAGCAGCTTGGCGGCATCCTACGAGCAGTACTTC
CASSLAASYEQYF
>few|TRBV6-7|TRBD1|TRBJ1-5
TGTGCCCGGGTGAGGGGGCGCAATCAGCCCCAGCATTTT
CARVRGRNQPQHF
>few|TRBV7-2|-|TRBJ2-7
TGTGCCAGCACCCTAACCGGGACACCTGCGTACGAGCAGTACTTC
CASTLTGTPAYEQYF
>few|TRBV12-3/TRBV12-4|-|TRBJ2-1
TGTGCCAGCAGTTTTACTCGGTCGACTAGTATGGTTTACAATGAGCAGTTCTTC
CASSFTRSTSMVYNEQFF
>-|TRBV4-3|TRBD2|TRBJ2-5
TGCGCCAGCAGCCAAGACCCGGGACTAGCGGGAGAGACCCAGTACTTC
CASSQDPGLAGETQYF
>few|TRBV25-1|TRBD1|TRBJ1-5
TGTGCCAGCAGTGGACAGGGAGAAAAGCCCCAGCATTTT
CASSGQGEKPQHF
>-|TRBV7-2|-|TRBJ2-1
TGTGCTTCGGAGGGCTTCAGAGAGCAGTTCTTC
CASEGFREQFF
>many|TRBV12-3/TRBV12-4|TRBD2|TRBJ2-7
TGTGCCAGCAGTTTTCAGGGAGGGACCTCCTACGAGCAGTACTTC
CASSFQGGTSYEQYF
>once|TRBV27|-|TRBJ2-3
TGTGCCAGCAGTGTCCGTGCCCGGGGAACAGATACGCAGTATTTT
CASSVRARGTDTQYF
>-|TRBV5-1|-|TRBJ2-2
TGCGCCAGCAGCCTGGGACGGGGAGCCGGGGAGCTGTTTTTT
CASSLGRGAGELFF
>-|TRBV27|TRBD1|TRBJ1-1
TGTGCCAGCAGTTTGCGTGACAGGGGGAACACTGAAGCTTTCTTT
CASSLRDRGNTEAFF
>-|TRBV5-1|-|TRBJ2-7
TGCGCCAGCAGCTTGGCTCAAGGGACGGAATCCTACGAGCAGTACTTC
CASSLAQGTESYEQYF
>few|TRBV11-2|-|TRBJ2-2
TGTGCCAGCAGCGGACCGGGACTGAACACCGGGGAGCTGTTTTTT
CASSGPGLNTGELFF
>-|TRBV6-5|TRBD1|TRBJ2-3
TGTGCCAGCAGTTACGGACAGGTAGCAGGAGATACGCAGTATTTT
CASSYGQVAGDTQYF
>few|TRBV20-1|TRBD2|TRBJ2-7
TGCAGTGCAACATCCGGGGGGGGCCCCAACGAGCAGTACTTC
CSATSGGGPNEQYF
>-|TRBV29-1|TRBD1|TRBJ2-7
TGCAGCGTTGGGGGACAGGGTTTGGACGAGCAGTACTTC
CSVGGQGLDEQYF
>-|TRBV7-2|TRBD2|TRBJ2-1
TGTGCCAGCAGCTTAGTGAGCGGGAGCGCCTACAATGAGCAGTTCTTC
CASSLVSGSAYNEQFF
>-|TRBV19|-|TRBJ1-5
TGTGCCAGTAGTATAGATCGGACGGGTCAGCCCCAGCATTTT
CASSIDRTGQPQHF
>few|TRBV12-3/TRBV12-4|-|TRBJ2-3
TGTGCCAGCAGTTTACGCGGGCGGGCAGATACGCAGTATTTT
CASSLRGRADTQYF
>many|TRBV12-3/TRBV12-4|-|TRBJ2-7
TGTGCCAGCAGTACGGACAAAACCTACGAGCAGTACTTC
CASSTDKTYEQYF
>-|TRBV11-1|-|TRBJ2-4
TGTGCCAGCAGCTTAGGCTATAGTAGGTTGAGTGATGGAAACATTCAGTACTTC
CASSLGYSRLSDGNIQYF
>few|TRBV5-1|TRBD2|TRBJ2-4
TGCGCCTCCCCACGGGTGGGAGGGCCGGCCAAAAACATTCAGTACTTC
CASPRVGGPAKNIQYF
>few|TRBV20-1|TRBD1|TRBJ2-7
TGCAGTGCTAGGGGACAGGACAGGGACTCCTACGAGCAGTACTTC
CSARGQDRDSYEQYF
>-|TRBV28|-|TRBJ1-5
TGTGCCAGCAGGATTAGGGGGGATAGCAATCAGCCCCAGCATTTT
CASRIRGDSNQPQHF
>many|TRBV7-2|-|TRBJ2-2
TGTGCCAGCAGCGCGTTTGCCGGGGAGCTGTTTTTT
CASSAFAGELFF
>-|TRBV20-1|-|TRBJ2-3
TGCAGTGCCGAGGGTAAAAATACGCAGTATTTT
CSAEGKNTQYF
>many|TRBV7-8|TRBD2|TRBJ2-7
TGTGCCAGCAGCCTAGCGGAGACCTACGAGCAGTACTTC
CASSLAETYEQYF
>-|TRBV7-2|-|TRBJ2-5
TGTGCCAGCAGCTTAATGAATAGCGGTCAAGAGACCCAGTACTTC
CASSLMNSGQETQYF